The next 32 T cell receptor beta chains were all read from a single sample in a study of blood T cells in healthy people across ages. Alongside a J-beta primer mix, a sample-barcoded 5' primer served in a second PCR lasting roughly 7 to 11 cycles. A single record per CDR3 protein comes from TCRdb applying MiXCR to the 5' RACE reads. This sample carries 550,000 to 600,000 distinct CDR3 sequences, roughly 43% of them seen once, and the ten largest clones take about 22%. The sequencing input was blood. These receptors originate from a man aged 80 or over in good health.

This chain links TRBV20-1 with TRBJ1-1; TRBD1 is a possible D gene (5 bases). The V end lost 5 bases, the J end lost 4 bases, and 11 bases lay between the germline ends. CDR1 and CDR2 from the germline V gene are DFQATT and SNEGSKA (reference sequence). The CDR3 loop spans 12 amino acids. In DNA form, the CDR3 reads TGCAGTGCTCCAGGGCTGGGCACTGAAGCTTTCTTT. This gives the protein CSAPGLGTEAFF.

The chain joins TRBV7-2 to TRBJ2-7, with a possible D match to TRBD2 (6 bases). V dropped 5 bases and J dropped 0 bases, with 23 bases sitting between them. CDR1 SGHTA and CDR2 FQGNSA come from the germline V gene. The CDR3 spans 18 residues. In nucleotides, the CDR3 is TGTGCCAGCAGCCAGTATGTTGGCGGGAACAGTTTCTCCTACGAGCAGTACTTC. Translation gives CASSQYVGGNSFSYEQYF.

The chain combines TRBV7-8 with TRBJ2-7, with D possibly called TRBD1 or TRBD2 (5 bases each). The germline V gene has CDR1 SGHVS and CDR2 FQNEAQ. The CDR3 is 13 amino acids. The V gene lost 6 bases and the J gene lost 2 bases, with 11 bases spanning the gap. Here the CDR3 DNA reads TGTGCCAGCAGTTGGGGGTCTACCTACGAGCAGTACTTC. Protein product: CASSWGSTYEQYF.

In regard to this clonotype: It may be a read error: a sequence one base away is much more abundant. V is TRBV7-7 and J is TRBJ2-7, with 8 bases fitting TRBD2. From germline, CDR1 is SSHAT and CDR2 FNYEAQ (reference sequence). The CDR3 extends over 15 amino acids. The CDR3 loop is CASSPGVAGKNEQYF. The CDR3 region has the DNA TGTGCTAGCAGCCCCGGGGTAGCGGGAAAAAATGAGCAGTACTTC.

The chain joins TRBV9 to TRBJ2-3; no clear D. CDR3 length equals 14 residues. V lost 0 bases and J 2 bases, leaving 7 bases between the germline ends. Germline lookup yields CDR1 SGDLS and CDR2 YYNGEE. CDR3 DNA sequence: TGTGCCAGCAGCGTAGAGGCTAACACAGATACGCAGTATTTT. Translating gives CASSVEANTDTQYF. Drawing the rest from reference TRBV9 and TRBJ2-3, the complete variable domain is DSGVTQTPKHLITATGQRVTLRCSPRSGDLSVYWYQQSLDQGLQFLIQYYNGEERAKGNILERFSAQQFPDLHSELNLSSLELGDSALYFCASSVEANTDTQYFGPGTRLTVL.

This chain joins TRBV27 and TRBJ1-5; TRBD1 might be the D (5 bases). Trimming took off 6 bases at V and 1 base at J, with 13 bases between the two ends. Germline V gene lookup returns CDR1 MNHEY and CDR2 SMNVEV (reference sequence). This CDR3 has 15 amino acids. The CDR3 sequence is CASRRDSLSNQPQHF. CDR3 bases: TGTGCCAGCAGGAGAGACAGTTTAAGCAATCAGCCCCAGCATTTT.

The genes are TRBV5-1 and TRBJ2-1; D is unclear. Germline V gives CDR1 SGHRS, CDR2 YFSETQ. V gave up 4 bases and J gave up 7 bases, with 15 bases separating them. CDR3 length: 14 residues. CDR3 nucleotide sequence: TGCGCCAGCAGCCCCGAGCCCGATGGGAATGAGCAGTTCTTC. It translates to CASSPEPDGNEQFF.

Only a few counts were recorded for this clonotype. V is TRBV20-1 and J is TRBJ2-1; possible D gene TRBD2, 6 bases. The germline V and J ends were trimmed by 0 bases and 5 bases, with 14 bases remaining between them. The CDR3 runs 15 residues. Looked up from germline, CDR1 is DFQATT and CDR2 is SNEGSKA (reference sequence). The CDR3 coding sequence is TGCAGTGCTAGAGAAGCAGGGAGGAGAAACAATGAGCAGTTCTTC. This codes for CSAREAGRRNNEQFF.

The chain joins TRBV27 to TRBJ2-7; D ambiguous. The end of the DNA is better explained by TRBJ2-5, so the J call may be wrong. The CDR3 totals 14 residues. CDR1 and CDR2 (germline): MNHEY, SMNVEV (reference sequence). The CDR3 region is CASSPRAHGETQYF. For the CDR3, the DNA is TGTGCCAGCAGTCCCCGCGCACATGGAGAGACCCAGTACTTC.

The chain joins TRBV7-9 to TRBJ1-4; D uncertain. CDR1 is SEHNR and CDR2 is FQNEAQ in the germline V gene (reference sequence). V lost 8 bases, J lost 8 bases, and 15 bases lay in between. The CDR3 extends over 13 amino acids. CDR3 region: CASSVVGGEKLFF. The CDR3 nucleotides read TGTGCCAGCTCGGTTGTTGGAGGGGAAAAACTGTTTTTT.

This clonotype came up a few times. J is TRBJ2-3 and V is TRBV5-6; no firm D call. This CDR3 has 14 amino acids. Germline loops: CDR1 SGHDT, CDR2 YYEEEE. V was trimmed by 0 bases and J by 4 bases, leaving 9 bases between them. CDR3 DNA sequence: TGTGCCAGCAGCTTGGGCCTAGGCTCAGATACGCAGTATTTT. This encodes CASSLGLGSDTQYF.

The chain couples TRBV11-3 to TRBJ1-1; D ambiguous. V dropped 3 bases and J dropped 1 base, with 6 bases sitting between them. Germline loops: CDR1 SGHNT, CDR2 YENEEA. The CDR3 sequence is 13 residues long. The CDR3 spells CASSFQQNTEAFF. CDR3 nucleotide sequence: TGTGCCAGCAGCTTCCAGCAGAACACTGAAGCTTTCTTT.

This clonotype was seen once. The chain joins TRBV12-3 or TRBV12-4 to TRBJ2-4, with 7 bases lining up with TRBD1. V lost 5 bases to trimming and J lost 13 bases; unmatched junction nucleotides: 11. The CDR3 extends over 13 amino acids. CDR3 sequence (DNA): TGTGCCAGCAGTGTCTGGGGACAGAAGAGACAGTACTTC. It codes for CASSVWGQKRQYF.

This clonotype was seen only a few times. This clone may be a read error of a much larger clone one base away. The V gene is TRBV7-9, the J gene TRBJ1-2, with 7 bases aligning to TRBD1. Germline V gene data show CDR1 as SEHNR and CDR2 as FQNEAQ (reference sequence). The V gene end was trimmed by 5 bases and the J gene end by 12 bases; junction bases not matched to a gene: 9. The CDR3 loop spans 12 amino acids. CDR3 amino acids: CASSPGDRPHTF. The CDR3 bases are TGTGCCAGCAGCCCGGGGGACAGACCGCACACCTTC.

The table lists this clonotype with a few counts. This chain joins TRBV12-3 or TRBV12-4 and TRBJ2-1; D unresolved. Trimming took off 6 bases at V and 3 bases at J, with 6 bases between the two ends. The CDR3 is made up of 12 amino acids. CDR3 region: CASRGSYNEQFF. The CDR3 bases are TGTGCCAGCAGAGGCAGCTACAATGAGCAGTTCTTC.

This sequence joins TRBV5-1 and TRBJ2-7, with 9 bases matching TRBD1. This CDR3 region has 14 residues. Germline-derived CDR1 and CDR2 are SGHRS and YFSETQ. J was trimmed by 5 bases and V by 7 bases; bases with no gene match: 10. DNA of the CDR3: TGCGCCAGCCGCCTCCCGGGACAGGGAAACGAGCAGTACTTC. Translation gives CASRLPGQGNEQYF.

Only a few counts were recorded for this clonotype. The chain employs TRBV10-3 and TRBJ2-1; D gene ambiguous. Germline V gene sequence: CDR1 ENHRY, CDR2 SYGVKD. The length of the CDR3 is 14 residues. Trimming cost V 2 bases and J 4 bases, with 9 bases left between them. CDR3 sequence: CAISEPTSYNEQFF. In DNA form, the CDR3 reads TGTGCCATCAGTGAGCCAACTTCATACAATGAGCAGTTCTTC.

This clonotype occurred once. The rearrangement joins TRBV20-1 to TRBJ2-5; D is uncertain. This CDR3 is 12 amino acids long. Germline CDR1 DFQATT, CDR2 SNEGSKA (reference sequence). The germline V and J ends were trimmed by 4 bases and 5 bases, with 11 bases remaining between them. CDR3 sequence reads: CSAIGASETQYF. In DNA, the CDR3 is TGCAGTGCTATTGGAGCGTCGGAGACCCAGTACTTC.

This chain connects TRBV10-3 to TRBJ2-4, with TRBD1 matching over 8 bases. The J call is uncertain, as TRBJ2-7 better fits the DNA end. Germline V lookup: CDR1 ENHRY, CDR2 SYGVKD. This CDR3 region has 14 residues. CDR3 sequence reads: CAISHGQGQYEQYF. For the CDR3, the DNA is TGTGCCATCAGCCATGGACAGGGCCAATACGAGCAGTACTTC.

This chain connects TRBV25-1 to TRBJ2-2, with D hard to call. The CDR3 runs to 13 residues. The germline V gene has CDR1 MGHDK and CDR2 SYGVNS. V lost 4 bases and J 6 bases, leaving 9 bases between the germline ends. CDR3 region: CASSAFGPGELFF. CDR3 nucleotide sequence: TGTGCCAGCAGTGCCTTTGGCCCCGGGGAGCTGTTTTTT.

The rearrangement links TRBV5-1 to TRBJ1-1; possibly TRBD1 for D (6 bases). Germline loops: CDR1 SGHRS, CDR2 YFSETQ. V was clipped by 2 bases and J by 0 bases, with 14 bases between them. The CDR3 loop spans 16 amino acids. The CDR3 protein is CASSFEVGALNTEAFF. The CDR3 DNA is TGCGCCAGCAGCTTTGAGGTGGGGGCTCTGAACACTGAAGCTTTCTTT.

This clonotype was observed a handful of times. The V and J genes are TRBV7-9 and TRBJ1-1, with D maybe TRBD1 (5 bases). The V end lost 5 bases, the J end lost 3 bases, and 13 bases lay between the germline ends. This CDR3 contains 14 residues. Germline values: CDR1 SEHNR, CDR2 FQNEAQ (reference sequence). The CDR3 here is CASSHTRADTEAFF. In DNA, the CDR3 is TGTGCCAGCAGCCACACCAGGGCGGACACTGAAGCTTTCTTT.

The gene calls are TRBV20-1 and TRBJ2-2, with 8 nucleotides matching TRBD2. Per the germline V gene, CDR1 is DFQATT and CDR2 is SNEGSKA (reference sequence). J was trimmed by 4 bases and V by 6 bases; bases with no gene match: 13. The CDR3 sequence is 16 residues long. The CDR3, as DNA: TGCAGTGCCCGAGGGCGGACTAGCTTTTCCACCGGGGAGCTGTTTTTT. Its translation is CSARGRTSFSTGELFF.

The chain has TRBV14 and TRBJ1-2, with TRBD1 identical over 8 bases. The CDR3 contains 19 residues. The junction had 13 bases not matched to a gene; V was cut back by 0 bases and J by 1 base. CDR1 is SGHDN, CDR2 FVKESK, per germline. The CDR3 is CASSQDRPGQARFNYGYTF. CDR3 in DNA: TGTGCCAGCAGCCAAGATCGGCCGGGACAGGCACGATTTAACTATGGCTACACCTTC.

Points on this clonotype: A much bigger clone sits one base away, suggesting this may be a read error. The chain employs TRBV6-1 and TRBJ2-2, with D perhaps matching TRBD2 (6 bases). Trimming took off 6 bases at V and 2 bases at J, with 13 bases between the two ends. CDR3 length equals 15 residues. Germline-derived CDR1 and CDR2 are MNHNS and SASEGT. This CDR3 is CASRRRDGNTGELFF. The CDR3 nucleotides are TGTGCCAGCAGAAGGAGGGACGGAAACACCGGGGAGCTGTTTTTT.

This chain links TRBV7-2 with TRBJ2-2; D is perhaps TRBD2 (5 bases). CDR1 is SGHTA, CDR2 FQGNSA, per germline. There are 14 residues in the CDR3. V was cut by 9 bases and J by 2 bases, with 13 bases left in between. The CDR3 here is CASTPGINTGELFF. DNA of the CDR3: TGTGCCAGTACGCCCGGGATAAACACCGGGGAGCTGTTTTTT.

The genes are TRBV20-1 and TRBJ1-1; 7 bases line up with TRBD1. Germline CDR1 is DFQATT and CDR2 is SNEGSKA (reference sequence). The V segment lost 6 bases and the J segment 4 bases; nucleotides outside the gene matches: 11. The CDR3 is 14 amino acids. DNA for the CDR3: TGCAGTGCCGCAAGACAGGGACTGAGCACTGAAGCTTTCTTT. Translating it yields CSAARQGLSTEAFF.

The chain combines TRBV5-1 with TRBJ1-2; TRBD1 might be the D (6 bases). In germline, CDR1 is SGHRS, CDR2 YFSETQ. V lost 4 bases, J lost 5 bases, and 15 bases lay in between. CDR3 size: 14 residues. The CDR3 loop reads CASSAEAQGYGYTF. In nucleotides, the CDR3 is TGCGCCAGCAGCGCCGAGGCCCAGGGGTATGGCTACACCTTC.

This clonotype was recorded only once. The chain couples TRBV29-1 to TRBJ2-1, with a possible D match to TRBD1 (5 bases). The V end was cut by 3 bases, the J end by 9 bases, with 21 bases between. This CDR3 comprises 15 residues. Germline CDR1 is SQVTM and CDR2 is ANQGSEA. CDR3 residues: CSVDVPGTSQGEQFF. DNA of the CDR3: TGCAGCGTTGATGTGCCAGGTACTTCCCAGGGTGAGCAGTTCTTC.

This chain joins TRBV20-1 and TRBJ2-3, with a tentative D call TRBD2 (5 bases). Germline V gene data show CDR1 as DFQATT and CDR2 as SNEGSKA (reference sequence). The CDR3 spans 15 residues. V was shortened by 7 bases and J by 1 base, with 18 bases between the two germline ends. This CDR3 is CSVQTRRRGTDTQYF. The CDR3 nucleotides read TGCAGTGTCCAAACCAGGAGGCGGGGCACAGATACGCAGTATTTT.

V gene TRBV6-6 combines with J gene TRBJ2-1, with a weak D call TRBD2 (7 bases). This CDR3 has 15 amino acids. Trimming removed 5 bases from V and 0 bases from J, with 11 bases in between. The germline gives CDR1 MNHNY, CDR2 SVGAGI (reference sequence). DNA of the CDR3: TGTGCCAGCAGTAGAGGGGGGGGCTCCTACAATGAGCAGTTCTTC. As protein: CASSRGGGSYNEQFF.

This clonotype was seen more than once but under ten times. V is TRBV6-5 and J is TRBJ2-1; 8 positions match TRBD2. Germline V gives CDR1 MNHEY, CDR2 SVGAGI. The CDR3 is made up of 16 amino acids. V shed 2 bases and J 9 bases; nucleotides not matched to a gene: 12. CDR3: CASSYRGGAEWGEQFF. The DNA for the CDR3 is TGTGCCAGCAGTTACCGGGGGGGCGCCGAATGGGGTGAGCAGTTCTTC.